This T cell receptor beta chain was observed in a study of cytomegalovirus exposure and HLA in healthy donors. Findings and caveats of the study: Cytomegalovirus association was listed for 164 TCR beta chains.

Data came from immunoSEQ multiplex PCR; TCRdb stores just in-frame clones and leaves some out. This table has tens of thousands of clones, 90% to 95% appearing once. Trimming removed 6 bases from V and 1 base from J, with 15 bases in between. Germline V gene lookup returns CDR1 SNHLY and CDR2 FYNNEI. The CDR3 has 15 residues. An approximately 120-subject validation cohort, separate from the 666-subject first cohort, supplied the donors. For this clone: Antigen specificity is unknown.

This receptor was obtained from a man aged 18 to 30 in good health and CMV-seropositive. The chain uses TRBV2 and TRBJ2-5; possible D gene TRBD1, 6 bases. The sequenced material came from PBMCs. The CDR3 DNA reads as TGTGCCAGCAGCGCAAGACAGGCGACCCAAGAGACCCAGTACTTC. This gives the protein CASSARQATQETQYF.